Each of the 10 T cell receptor beta chains below was sequenced from the same sample in a study of blood T cell repertoires in COVID-19. The table came from immunoSEQ multiplex PCR; TCRdb's copy has only in-frame clones and leaves some out. Of 200,000 to 250,000 clones listed, approximately 81% were seen once; the top ten hold roughly 10%. Sequenced material: peripheral blood. Receptor source: an elderly woman with acute or convalescent COVID-19.

This chain connects TRBV7-2 to TRBJ1-1; TRBD1 agrees at 7 bases. The V gene end was trimmed by 5 bases and the J gene end by 5 bases; junction bases not matched to a gene: 8. The germline V gene has CDR1 SGHTA and CDR2 FQGNSA. CDR3 length: 14 amino acids. This CDR3 is CASSPATGRTEAFF. DNA for the CDR3: TGTGCCAGCAGCCCAGCGACAGGGAGGACTGAAGCTTTCTTT.

The genes are TRBV2 and TRBJ1-2; the match to TRBD1 covers 9 bases. The CDR3 has 14 amino acids. Germline CDR1 is SNHLY and CDR2 is FYNNEI. Germline trimming cut 8 bases from V and 4 bases from J; bases unmatched to any gene: 8. This CDR3 is CASRTGDRSYGYTF. The CDR3 nucleotides read TGTGCCAGCCGGACAGGGGACCGGTCCTATGGCTACACCTTC.

The count of this clone is one. The chain carries TRBV7-2 and TRBJ2-3, with a weak D call TRBD2 (7 bases). The CDR3 contains 17 residues. The V end lost 2 bases, the J end lost 6 bases, and 21 bases lay between the germline ends. Per germline, CDR1 SGHTA and CDR2 FQGNSA. DNA for the CDR3: TGTGCCAGCAGCTTAATAGGCGGGGGCGCCCCGGTGGATACGCAGTATTTT. Translated, it gives CASSLIGGGAPVDTQYF. Complete variable domain (other parts from reference TRBV7-2 and TRBJ2-3): GAGVSQSPSNKVTEKGKDVELRCDPISGHTALYWYRQSLGQGLEFLIYFQGNSAPDKSGLPSDRFSAERTGGSVSTLTIQRTQQEDSAVYLCASSLIGGGAPVDTQYFGPGTRLTVL.

The V gene is TRBV12-3 or TRBV12-4, the J gene TRBJ2-1, with TRBD2 matching over 13 bases. Germline trimming cut 6 bases from V and 11 bases from J; bases unmatched to any gene: 4. The CDR3 loop spans 13 amino acids. The CDR3 DNA reads TGTGCCAGCAGGTCGGGACTAGCGGGGAAGCAGTTCTTC. Its protein product is CASRSGLAGKQFF.

V usage is TRBV29-1 and J usage is TRBJ2-7, with 8 bases fitting TRBD2. This CDR3 is built from 12 residues. CDR1 is SQVTM, CDR2 ANQGSEA, per germline. V shed 7 bases, J shed 5 bases, and the junction held 7 bases outside the gene matches. The CDR3 here is CSARTSRDEQYF. CDR3 bases: TGCAGCGCACGGACTAGCCGAGACGAGCAGTACTTC.

This chain links TRBV19 with TRBJ2-1, with a weak D call TRBD2 (6 bases). This CDR3 contains 15 residues. Per germline, CDR1 LNHDA and CDR2 SQIVND (reference sequence). V lost 6 bases and J 6 bases, leaving 18 bases between the germline ends. CDR3 sequence: CASRPLAEGTNEQFF. CDR3 bases: TGTGCCAGTAGACCACTAGCAGAGGGAACCAATGAGCAGTTCTTC.

The chain joins TRBV6-5 to TRBJ2-7, with TRBD1 identical over 9 bases. CDR1 is MNHEY and CDR2 is SVGAGI in the germline V gene. CDR3 length: 15 residues. Germline trimming cut 6 bases from V and 6 bases from J; bases unmatched to any gene: 12. CDR3 bases: TGTGCCAGCAGACACTGGACAGGGGAGTTTGGCGAGCAGTACTTC. It yields the protein CASRHWTGEFGEQYF.

This chain uses TRBV30 with TRBJ2-3, with 16 bases aligning to TRBD2. CDR1 is GTSNPN and CDR2 is SVGIG in the germline V gene (reference sequence). J was trimmed by 6 bases and V by 2 bases; bases with no gene match: 5. This CDR3 is 16 amino acids long. This CDR3 is CAWSQGLAGGPDTQYF. Here the CDR3 DNA reads TGTGCCTGGAGTCAGGGACTAGCGGGGGGGCCCGATACGCAGTATTTT. Full variable domain (missing parts from reference TRBV30 and TRBJ2-3): SQTIHQWPATLVQPVGSPLSLECTVEGTSNPNLYWYRQAAGRGLQLLFYSVGIGQISSEVPQNLSASRPQDRQFILSSKKLLLSDSGFYLCAWSQGLAGGPDTQYFGPGTRLTVL.

V usage is TRBV6-2 or TRBV6-3 and J usage is TRBJ2-2; 14 positions agree with TRBD2. The CDR3 contains 19 residues. J gave up 0 bases and V 6 bases, and 9 bases lay outside the gene matches. Germline V lookup: CDR1 MNHEY, CDR2 SVGEGT. The CDR3 DNA follows: TGTGCCAGCAGCTCTGGACTAGCGGGGGGTGTATCGAACACCGGGGAGCTGTTTTTT. This translates into CASSSGLAGGVSNTGELFF.

V gene TRBV4-1 combines with J gene TRBJ2-1; 9 bases agree with TRBD2. Germline values: CDR1 MGHRA, CDR2 YSYEKL. The CDR3 is 18 amino acids. The V segment lost 1 base and the J segment 7 bases; nucleotides outside the gene matches: 14. CDR3 nucleotides: TGCGCCAGCAGCCAAGTGTTCGAGCGGGGGGCTCCCGGGAATGAGCAGTTCTTC. It codes for CASSQVFERGAPGNEQFF.